This T cell receptor (beta chain) is from a study of T cells in Graves' hyperthyroidism and ophthalmopathy. This CDR3 has 15 amino acids. With V trimmed by 7 bases and J by 7 bases, 15 bases remained unmatched. Authors of the study amplified TCR beta CDR3 regions from RNA transcripts. A first-round RT-PCR of the TCR CDR3 used the HTBI primer set. MiXCR, run by TCRdb on the multiplex PCR reads, gives a single entry per CDR3 protein. In the table there are 350,000 to 400,000 distinct CDR3 sequences, approximately 13% of which are singletons. This clonotype was counted ten times or more. Sequencing input: blood. The receptor was isolated from an older woman with Graves' hyperthyroidism. The chain links TRBV12-3 or TRBV12-4 to TRBJ1-2; 7 positions match TRBD1. CDR3: CASTPSLATGFGYTF. In DNA form, the CDR3 reads TGTGCCAGCACACCCTCCCTGGCGACAGGGTTTGGCTACACCTTC.